Sequencing of this TCR beta chain was carried out in a study of T cell repertoires in cytomegalovirus infection. As for the study in general: Shared public TCR beta signatures pointed to both CMV infection and a matching HLA type. Study-level results: CMV-specific TCR beta clonotypes restricted by HLA-C were the ones dominating the ex vivo response.

TCRdb reprocessed the reads with MiXCR, giving one entry per CDR3 protein. Of 450,000 to 600,000 distinct CDR3 sequences detected, about 33% appear once; the ten largest clones hold about a sixth. Note on this clonotype: Antigen specificity is unknown.

Germline CDR1 is LNHDA and CDR2 is SQIVND (reference sequence). This CDR3 comprises 14 residues. The trim removed 7 bases at V and 4 bases at J, leaving 6 bases unmatched. The source was cultured PBMCs, collected from culture after CMV antigen stimulation. This chain connects TRBV19 to TRBJ2-1; TRBD2 matches 8 bases. The source is a human donor in good health (CMV status not recorded). Some clones in this sample may be carry-over from other donors' samples. In nucleotides, the CDR3 is TGTGCCAGTAATAATCCGGGAGGGTACAATGAGCAGTTCTTC. Protein product: CASNNPGGYNEQFF.